The 11 T cell receptor beta chains listed next were all sequenced from one sample in a study of CD8 T cells in ankylosing spondylitis. Via MiXCR, TCRdb re-called the 5' RACE reads, giving one row per CDR3 protein. The sample lists about 30,000 distinct CDR3 sequences; less than 40% were seen once. The specimen sequenced was synovial fluid, either unsorted or a sorted T cell fraction (not recorded which). Every receptor here comes from a male donor with ankylosing spondylitis.

The chain couples TRBV5-6 to TRBJ1-1; weak D call: TRBD1 (5 bases). CDR1 SGHDT and CDR2 YYEEEE come from the germline V gene. V was pared by 2 bases and J by 5 bases, with 13 bases between. The CDR3 extends over 14 amino acids. CDR3 region: CASSLEDSRTEAFF. The CDR3 region has the DNA TGTGCCAGCAGCTTAGAAGACAGTAGGACTGAAGCTTTCTTT.

V is TRBV15 and J is TRBJ2-7; a possible D gene is TRBD1 (6 bases). Germline-derived CDR1 and CDR2 are LNHNV and YYDKDF (reference sequence). Trimming took off 0 bases at V and 5 bases at J, with 14 bases between the two ends. The CDR3 totals 15 residues. CDR3 in DNA: TGTGCCACCAGCAGAGAAATGACAGGAGTGGACGAGCAGTACTTC. This encodes CATSREMTGVDEQYF.

This clonotype has a count of ten or more. The chain employs TRBV18 and TRBJ1-2; 7 bases fit TRBD1. Germline V gives CDR1 KGHSH, CDR2 LQKENI. V gave up 5 bases and J gave up 7 bases; unmatched junction bases: 4. The CDR3 sequence is 12 residues long. The CDR3 here is CASSTGEAGYTF. Here the CDR3 DNA reads TGTGCCAGCTCAACAGGGGAGGCTGGCTACACCTTC.

This clonotype came up a few times. This sequence joins TRBV2 and TRBJ1-4; 7 bases are shared with TRBD1. This CDR3 has 14 residues. Trimming at V came to 3 bases and at J to 4 bases, leaving 2 bases not matched to a gene. Germline CDR1 reads SNHLY; CDR2 reads FYNNEI. The CDR3 spells CASSDGTVNEKLFF. The DNA of the CDR3 is TGTGCCAGCAGTGATGGGACAGTTAATGAAAAACTGTTTTTT.

There are a few counts of this clonotype. This sequence joins TRBV11-2 and TRBJ2-1; no clear D gene. The CDR3 spans 11 residues. With 2 bases removed from V and 9 bases from J, the gap between germline ends came to 5 bases. CDR1 is SGHAT, CDR2 FQNNGV, per germline. CDR3 sequence: CASSLSREQFF. CDR3 bases: TGTGCCAGCAGCTTAAGTCGTGAGCAGTTCTTC.

This rearrangement joins TRBV6-1 to TRBJ2-2, with 8 bases fitting TRBD1. After removal of 10 bases from V and 6 bases from J, the junction contained 10 bases not matched to a gene. CDR1 MNHNS and CDR2 SASEGT come from the germline V gene. The CDR3 is made up of 14 amino acids. CDR3 in amino acids: CATWDRTSAGELFF. CDR3 DNA: TGTGCCACCTGGGACAGGACGAGCGCCGGGGAGCTGTTTTTT.

The J gene is TRBJ1-1, the V gene TRBV3-1; D gene unclear. The CDR3 sequence is 16 residues long. V was trimmed by 4 bases and J by 7 bases, leaving 22 bases between them. Looked up from germline, CDR1 is LGHDT and CDR2 is YNNKEL (reference sequence). The CDR3 coding sequence is TGTGCCAGCAGCCCCGATGGAACGGGGAGTTGGGGTGAAGCTTTCTTT. Protein: CASSPDGTGSWGEAFF.

A few counts support this clonotype. The chain recombines TRBV9 with TRBJ2-3, with 11 bases that match TRBD2. The V segment lost 1 base and the J segment 8 bases; nucleotides outside the gene matches: 12. There are 17 residues in the CDR3. From germline, CDR1 is SGDLS and CDR2 YYNGEE. In DNA, the CDR3 is TGTGCCAGCAGCGTAAACATGGTTAGCGGGAGGGCGGTTACGCAGTATTTT. This sequence encodes CASSVNMVSGRAVTQYF.

This clonotype was counted between two and nine times. V is TRBV20-1 and J is TRBJ2-1, with D perhaps matching TRBD2 (5 bases). The length of the CDR3 is 14 residues. Per the germline V gene, CDR1 is DFQATT and CDR2 is SNEGSKA (reference sequence). The V and J ends lost 1 base and 5 bases respectively, with 12 bases between them. CDR3 DNA: TGCAGTGCTAGAGCGGGGAGCTTACACAATGAGCAGTTCTTC. This translates into CSARAGSLHNEQFF.

The chain joins TRBV4-1 to TRBJ2-6; the D is unclear. This CDR3 region has 16 residues. Deletions cut 3 bases from V and 0 bases from J, with 9 bases between. Germline CDR1 and CDR2: MGHRA and YSYEKL. The chain's CDR3 is CASSQEGYSGANVLTF. DNA of the CDR3: TGCGCCAGCAGCCAGGAAGGATACTCTGGGGCCAACGTCCTGACTTTC.

There are a few counts of this clonotype. The chain has TRBV15 and TRBJ2-1, with D tentatively TRBD2 (5 bases). V lost 3 bases and J lost 5, with 11 bases in between. This CDR3 comprises 14 residues. Germline-derived CDR1 and CDR2 are LNHNV and YYDKDF (reference sequence). CDR3 sequence (DNA): TGTGCCACCAGCAGCGACGGGGAAAACAATGAGCAGTTCTTC. Translation gives CATSSDGENNEQFF. Combining the CDR3 with reference TRBV15 and TRBJ2-1 gives the whole variable domain DAMVIQNPRYQVTQFGKPVTLSCSQTLNHNVMYWYQQKSSQAPKLLFHYYDKDFNNEADTPDNFQSRRPNTSFCFLDIRSPGLGDTAMYLCATSSDGENNEQFFGPGTRLTVL.